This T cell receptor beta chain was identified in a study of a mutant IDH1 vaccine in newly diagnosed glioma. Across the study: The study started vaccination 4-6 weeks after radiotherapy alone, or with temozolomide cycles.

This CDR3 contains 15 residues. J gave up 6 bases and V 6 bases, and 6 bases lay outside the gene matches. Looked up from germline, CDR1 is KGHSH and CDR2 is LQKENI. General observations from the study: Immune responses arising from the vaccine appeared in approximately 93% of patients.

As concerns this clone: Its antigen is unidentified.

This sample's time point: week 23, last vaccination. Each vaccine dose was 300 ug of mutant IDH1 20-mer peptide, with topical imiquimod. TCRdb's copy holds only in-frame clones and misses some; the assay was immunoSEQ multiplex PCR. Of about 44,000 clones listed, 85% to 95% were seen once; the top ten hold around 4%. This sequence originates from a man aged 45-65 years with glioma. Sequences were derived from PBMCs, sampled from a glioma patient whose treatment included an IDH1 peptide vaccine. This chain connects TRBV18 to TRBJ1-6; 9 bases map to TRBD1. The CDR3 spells CASSLDRGGNSPLHF. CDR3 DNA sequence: TGTGCCAGCTCTTTGGACAGGGGCGGTAATTCACCCCTCCACTTT.